These T cell receptor beta chains were read from a single sample in a study of post-analysis software for immune sequencing data. TCRdb redid the calling of the PCR reads with MiXCR, one entry per CDR3 protein. The repertoire holds 600,000 to 750,000 distinct CDR3 sequences, with approximately 59% as singletons. The sequencing input was blood. Source of these receptors: a girl aged 2-10 years with multiple sclerosis. Both conserved end residues are part of each CDR3. A D gene is named only where the DNA matches it firmly. Clone size is stated in some rows and not others, as once, few, many or a class when expanded.

j_gene: TRBJ2-7
d_gene: TRBD2
abundance: once
v_gene: TRBV29-1
CDR3nt: TGCAGCGGGGGGACTAGCGGTGCGTACGAGCAGTACTTC
CDR3aa: CSGGTSGAYEQYF

j_gene: TRBJ2-1
d_gene: -
abundance: few
v_gene: TRBV20-1
CDR3nt: TGCAGTGCTAGAGATGGGGAAGGGCAGTTCTTC
CDR3aa: CSARDGEGQFF

j_gene: TRBJ2-1
d_gene: TRBD2
abundance: -
v_gene: TRBV10-2
CDR3nt: TGCGCCAGCAGTGCAACTAGCGGGGGGTCCTACAATGAGCAGTTCTTC
CDR3aa: CASSATSGGSYNEQFF

j_gene: TRBJ2-7
d_gene: -
abundance: -
v_gene: TRBV20-1
CDR3nt: TGCAGTGCTAGTCATAGAGCGCGCTACGAGCAGTACTTC
CDR3aa: CSASHRARYEQYF

j_gene: TRBJ2-1
d_gene: -
abundance: -
v_gene: TRBV9
CDR3nt: TGTGCCAGCAGCGTTACAGGGATGGACTTCAATGAGCAGTTCTTC
CDR3aa: CASSVTGMDFNEQFF

j_gene: TRBJ1-2
d_gene: -
abundance: -
v_gene: TRBV7-2
CDR3nt: TGTGCCAGCAGCCGTGATGGGACGACCGTGGACGGCTACACCTTC
CDR3aa: CASSRDGTTVDGYTF

j_gene: TRBJ2-4
d_gene: -
abundance: few
v_gene: TRBV2
CDR3nt: TGTGCCAGCAGAGAAATGGCCATCCCTCAAGCCAAAAACATTCAGTACTTC
CDR3aa: CASREMAIPQAKNIQYF

j_gene: TRBJ2-7
d_gene: -
abundance: -
v_gene: TRBV6-2/TRBV6-3
CDR3nt: TGTGCCAGCAGCCCGGCGACAGGCTTTTTCTACGAGCAGTACTTC
CDR3aa: CASSPATGFFYEQYF

j_gene: TRBJ2-1
d_gene: -
abundance: few
v_gene: TRBV6-1
CDR3nt: TGTGCCAGCAGTCGAAGGACAATCCTGAGCTCCTACAATGAGCAGTTCTTC
CDR3aa: CASSRRTILSSYNEQFF

j_gene: TRBJ2-1
d_gene: -
abundance: -
v_gene: TRBV7-9
CDR3nt: TGTGCCAGCAGCAATCCGGGGCGAGGCTATGAGCAGTTCTTC
CDR3aa: CASSNPGRGYEQFF

j_gene: TRBJ2-3
d_gene: -
abundance: few
v_gene: TRBV14
CDR3nt: TGTGCCAGCAGCCAAGACTTCACAGTCCTGACAGATACGCAGTATTTT
CDR3aa: CASSQDFTVLTDTQYF

j_gene: TRBJ2-3
d_gene: -
abundance: few
v_gene: TRBV7-9
CDR3nt: TGTGCCAGCAGCCAGGCCGGGGGGCCCAGGACAGATACGCAGTATTTT
CDR3aa: CASSQAGGPRTDTQYF

j_gene: TRBJ2-4
d_gene: -
abundance: -
v_gene: TRBV4-3
CDR3nt: TGCGCCAGCAGCCAAGAACGGGTCCCCGCCAAAAACATTCAGTACTTC
CDR3aa: CASSQERVPAKNIQYF

j_gene: TRBJ2-1
d_gene: TRBD2
abundance: -
v_gene: TRBV7-2
CDR3nt: TGTGCCAGCAGCTCCCTAGCGGGGGGCCAACATTACAATGAGCAGTTCTTC
CDR3aa: CASSSLAGGQHYNEQFF

j_gene: TRBJ2-5
d_gene: -
abundance: -
v_gene: TRBV20-1
CDR3nt: TGCAGTGCTAGAGAACAGGGTAGGGAGCAGTACTTC
CDR3aa: CSAREQGREQYF

j_gene: TRBJ1-2
d_gene: -
abundance: -
v_gene: TRBV28
CDR3nt: TGTGCCAGCAGCACAGATGGGGGGCTTTATGGCTACACCTTC
CDR3aa: CASSTDGGLYGYTF

j_gene: TRBJ2-5
d_gene: -
abundance: -
v_gene: TRBV25-1
CDR3nt: TGTGCCAGCAGCCCACTCCCGGGGGCCCAAGAGACCCAGTACTTC
CDR3aa: CASSPLPGAQETQYF

j_gene: TRBJ2-5
d_gene: -
abundance: few
v_gene: TRBV6-6
CDR3nt: TGTGCCAGCGGCCCCTACCACCAAGAGACCCAGTACTTC
CDR3aa: CASGPYHQETQYF

j_gene: TRBJ2-6
d_gene: TRBD1
abundance: few
v_gene: TRBV5-1
CDR3nt: TGCGCCAGCAGCTTGACAGGGGGCATCTCTGGGGCCAACGTCCTGACTTTC
CDR3aa: CASSLTGGISGANVLTF

j_gene: TRBJ2-7
d_gene: -
abundance: once
v_gene: TRBV5-5
CDR3nt: TGTGCCAGCAGCCCACTTTATTTCTACGAGCAGTACTTC
CDR3aa: CASSPLYFYEQYF

j_gene: TRBJ2-5
d_gene: -
abundance: -
v_gene: TRBV7-3
CDR3nt: TGTGCCAGCAGCTTAATAGGGGGGATCCCCACCGAGACCCAGTACTTC
CDR3aa: CASSLIGGIPTETQYF

j_gene: TRBJ1-6
d_gene: -
abundance: -
v_gene: TRBV5-1
CDR3nt: TGCGCCAGCAGTGACCGGGGCCTGGGGAATTCACCCCTCCACTTT
CDR3aa: CASSDRGLGNSPLHF

j_gene: TRBJ1-2
d_gene: TRBD1
abundance: -
v_gene: TRBV13
CDR3nt: TGTGCCAGCAGCTTAGGCGCCGGACAGGGTCCCTATGGCTACACCTTC
CDR3aa: CASSLGAGQGPYGYTF

j_gene: TRBJ2-1
d_gene: TRBD2
abundance: -
v_gene: TRBV7-2
CDR3nt: TGTGCCAGCAGCCAAAGACTAGCGGGGGAAGTCTATGAGCAGTTCTTC
CDR3aa: CASSQRLAGEVYEQFF

j_gene: TRBJ2-5
d_gene: -
abundance: few
v_gene: TRBV15
CDR3nt: TGTGCCACCAGCAGAGAGGGGCTAGCAGGAGAGACCCAGTACTTC
CDR3aa: CATSREGLAGETQYF

j_gene: TRBJ1-1
d_gene: -
abundance: once
v_gene: TRBV11-2
CDR3nt: TGTGCCAGCAGCTTATCGGGGGGCATCACTGAAGCTTTCTTT
CDR3aa: CASSLSGGITEAFF

j_gene: TRBJ2-1
d_gene: -
abundance: few
v_gene: TRBV7-2
CDR3nt: TGTGCCAGCAGCTTATTCGGGACCCCGGGCGGTGAGCAGTTCTTC
CDR3aa: CASSLFGTPGGEQFF